This T cell receptor beta chain derives from a study of identical twins listed by TCRdb under 2016. Turning to the overall study: To test whether fetal clonotypes persist, the study used deep sequencing on TCR alpha and beta repertoires from monozygotic twins, unrelated adults of various ages, and cord blood. Replicate twin experiments were performed at different times using different library preparation protocols to rule out contamination.

Only healthy Caucasian donors were included. The researchers also sequenced three unrelated adults who were not twins: a male aged 18 to 30, a male aged 50 to 59, and a female aged 50 to 59. Miltenyi CD45RO+ enrichment and human naive T-cell isolation kits were used to isolate memory (CD45RO+) and naive T cells from PBMC. Points the paper makes about the study in general: Invariant T cells such as MAIT and iNKT could partly confound zero-insertion analyses, although diverse VJ usage argued against such confounding for most clonotypes. Because the same donors could not be followed over many years, the conclusions depended on cross-sectional statistical analysis. Fewer insertions were carried by abundant cord blood beta clonotypes, a similar but weaker trend appeared in young adult naive repertoires, and no such trend appeared in memory repertoires. In monozygotic twins, recombination models systematically underestimated out-of-frame TCR alpha sharing, but the models matched the sharing seen between unrelated individuals. The excess sharing between twins in beta out-of-frame sequences was weaker because fewer shared sequences reduced the signal-to-noise ratio. Compared with coincidental sharing between unrelated individuals, out-of-frame TCR alpha sequences shared between twins had an excess of sequences with low generation probability.

Concerning this clonotype itself: No antigen is known for it. The record has no base qualities; no much larger clone is one base away.

For this chain, trimming is 0 bases at the V end and 7 bases at the J end, and the number of junction bases without a gene match is 8. The CDR3 goes from the cysteine to the phenylalanine over 15 residues. Of the read, only the CDR3 DNA is kept; its 45 bases are in frame from base 1. Reading the germline V gene (reference sequence) gives CDR1 DFQATT and CDR2 SNEGSKA. Library construction relied on 5' RACE. TCRdb shows the sequencer as Illumina HiSeq 2000. A universal primer binding site was added through template switching, and the final cDNA carried a unique molecular identifier so that TCR cDNA molecules could be counted accurately. Specific primers in the conserved constant-segment region were used to synthesize first-strand cDNA for TCR alpha and beta chains. To control for contamination, each cDNA library was double barcoded with a SMART-Mk sample barcode plus Illumina barcodes. Two successive PCR steps introduced TruSeq adapter sequences along with Illumina sample barcodes. The Illumina HiSeq platform was used with custom primers to sequence TCR alpha and beta cDNA libraries. From the authors' description of their analysis: MiGEC processed the raw reads to extract unique molecular identifiers, while MiXCR was used to determine the CDR3 positions. Recombination models were inferred per individual with the repgenHMM and IGoR tools using an EM algorithm. Shared clonotypes were analyzed with the tcR package in R, and sharing was normalized by the product of cloneset sizes. To study raw recombination without the effects of thymic and clonal selection, out-of-frame nonproductive sequences were analyzed. TCRdb reprocessed the public reads (quality trimming at Q25 with fastp, clone calling with MiXCR) and kept in-frame beta chains. Duplicate CDR3 protein sequences are folded into a single record with the most common DNA and genes. The V and J calls come from TCRdb's annotation, not from the publication. The sample yields 400,000 to 500,000 distinct CDR3 sequences; about 18% were counted once. The ten top clones hold around 10% of the sample.

The receptor comes from a man aged 50 or older in good health. The chain was built from TRBV20-1 and TRBJ2-7, with 11 bases matching TRBD2. Material for sequencing was naive T cells sorted from blood. According to the study, the label for this sample's cell subset or site signals: cells isolated with a human naive T-cell isolation kit. CDR3 region: CSARDFPSGGWEQYF. The DNA sequence is given as TGCAGTGCTAGAGATTTCCCTAGCGGGGGGTGGGAGCAGTACTTC.